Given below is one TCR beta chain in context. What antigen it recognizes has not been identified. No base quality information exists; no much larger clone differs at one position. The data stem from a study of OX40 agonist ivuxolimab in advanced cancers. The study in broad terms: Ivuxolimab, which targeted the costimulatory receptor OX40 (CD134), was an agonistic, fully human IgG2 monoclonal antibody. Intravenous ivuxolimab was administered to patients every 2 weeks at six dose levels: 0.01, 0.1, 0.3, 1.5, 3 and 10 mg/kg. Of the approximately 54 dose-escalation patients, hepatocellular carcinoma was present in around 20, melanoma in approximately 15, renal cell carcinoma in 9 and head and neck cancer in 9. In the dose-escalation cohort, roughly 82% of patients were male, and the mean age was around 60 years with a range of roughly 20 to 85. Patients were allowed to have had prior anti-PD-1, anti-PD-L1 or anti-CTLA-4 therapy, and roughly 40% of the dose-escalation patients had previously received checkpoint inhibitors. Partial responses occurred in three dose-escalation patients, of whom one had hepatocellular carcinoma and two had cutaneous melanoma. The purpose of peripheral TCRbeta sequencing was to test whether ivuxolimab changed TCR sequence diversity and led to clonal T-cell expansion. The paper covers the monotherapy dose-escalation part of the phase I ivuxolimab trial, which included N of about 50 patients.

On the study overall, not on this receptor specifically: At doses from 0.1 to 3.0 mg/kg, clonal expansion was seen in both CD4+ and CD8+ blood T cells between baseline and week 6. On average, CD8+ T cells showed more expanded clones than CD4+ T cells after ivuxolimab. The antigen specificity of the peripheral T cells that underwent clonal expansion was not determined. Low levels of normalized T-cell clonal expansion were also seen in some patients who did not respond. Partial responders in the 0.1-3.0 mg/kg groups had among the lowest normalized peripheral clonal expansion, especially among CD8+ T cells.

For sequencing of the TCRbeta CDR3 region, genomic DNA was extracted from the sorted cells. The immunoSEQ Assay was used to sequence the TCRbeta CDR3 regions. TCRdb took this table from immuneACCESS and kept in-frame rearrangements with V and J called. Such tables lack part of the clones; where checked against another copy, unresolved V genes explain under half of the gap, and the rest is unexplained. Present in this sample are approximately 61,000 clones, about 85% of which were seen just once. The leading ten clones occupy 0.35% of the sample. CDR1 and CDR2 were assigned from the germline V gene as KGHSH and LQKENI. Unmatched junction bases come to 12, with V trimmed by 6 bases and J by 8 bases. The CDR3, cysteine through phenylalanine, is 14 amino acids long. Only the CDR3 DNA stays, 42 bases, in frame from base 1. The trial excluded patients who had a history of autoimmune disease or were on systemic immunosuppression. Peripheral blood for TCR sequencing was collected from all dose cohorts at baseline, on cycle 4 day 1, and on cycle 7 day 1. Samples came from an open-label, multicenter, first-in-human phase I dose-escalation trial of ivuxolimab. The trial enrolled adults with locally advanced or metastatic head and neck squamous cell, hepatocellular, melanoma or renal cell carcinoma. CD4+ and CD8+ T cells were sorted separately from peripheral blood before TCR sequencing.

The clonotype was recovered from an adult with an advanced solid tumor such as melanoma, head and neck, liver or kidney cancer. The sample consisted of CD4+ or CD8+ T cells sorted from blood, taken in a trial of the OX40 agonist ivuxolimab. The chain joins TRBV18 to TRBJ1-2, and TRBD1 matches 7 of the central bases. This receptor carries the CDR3 CASSLNDRVRGYTF. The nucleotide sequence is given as TGTGCCAGCTCCCTAAACGACAGGGTACGAGGCTACACCTTC. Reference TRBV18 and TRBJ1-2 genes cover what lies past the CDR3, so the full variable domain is NAGVMQNPRHLVRRRGQEARLRCSPMKGHSHVYWYRQLPEEGLKFMVYLQKENIIDESGMPKERFSAEFPKEGPSILRIQQVVRGDSAAYFCASSLNDRVRGYTFGSGTRLTVV.